The 19 T cell receptor beta chains presented below share a single source sample, sequenced in a study of tumor-infiltrating lymphocytes in primary liver carcinoma. Co-extraction of RNA and DNA was performed on about 20-32 mg of unsorted bulk tissue. Using a constant-region primer together with ProtoScript II reverse transcriptase, TCR beta cDNA was made from about 500 ng of total RNA. For TCR beta, libraries were produced by three nested multiplex PCR rounds using slightly modified ARM-PCR. TRBV1-TRBV30 forward primers paired with a C-beta reverse primer were used in the first two PCR rounds, which ran about 11 cycles each. TCRdb reprocessed the multiplex PCR reads via MiXCR and lists one record per CDR3 protein. The sample consists of tens of thousands of distinct CDR3 sequences, around 75% of them appearing once. What was sequenced was liver tumor tissue from sampling region 4. Documented subset: tumor region T4, right-lateral pole. These receptor sequences come from a woman aged 60-70 years with primary liver carcinoma and hepatitis B virus infection.

Regarding this clonotype: The germline gene is not matched at one end of the junction; a read error may be the cause. The CDR3 loop reads CASSHVRVRSYEQYF. In nucleotides, the CDR3 is TGTGCCAGCAGCCACGTCCGTGTCAGGTCCTACGAGCAGTACTTT. The chain is built from TRBV11-1 and TRBJ2-7; unclear D gene. The CDR3 consists of 15 residues. Germline values: CDR1 SGHAT, CDR2 FQDESV (reference sequence).

Notes on this clonotype: Just one base apart from a much larger clone, this may be a read error. This sequence joins TRBV10-3 and TRBJ2-2, with D possibly TRBD2 on 5 matching bases. The CDR3 has 12 amino acids. Germline V CDR1 and CDR2: ENHRY, SYGVKD. DNA of the CDR3: TGTGCCAGCGGAGCAAACACCGGGGAGCCGTTTTTT. This translates into CASGANTGEPFF.

Many counts were recorded for this clonotype. The chain links TRBV6-1 to TRBJ2-7; D might be TRBD1 (5 bases). Germline values: CDR1 MNHNS, CDR2 SASEGT. The CDR3 sequence is 13 residues long. The V end lost 6 bases, the J end lost 2 bases, and 11 bases lay between the germline ends. The CDR3 loop reads CASRVGAAYEQYF. CDR3 nucleotide sequence: TGTGCCAGCAGGGTAGGGGCCGCCTACGAGCAGTACTTC.

A note on this clonotype: This may be a read error, as it is one base from a much larger clone. The CDR3 spells CTSPGRATGIQETQYF. The CDR3 DNA sequence: TGTACCAGCCCCGGGCGAGCGACCGGAATCCAAGAGACCCAGTACTTC. V gene TRBV6-4 combines with J gene TRBJ2-5; no reliable D call. The germline V gene has CDR1 MRHNA and CDR2 SNTAGT. This CDR3 region has 16 residues.

Points on this clonotype: Sequence at one end of the junction differs from germline and may be a read error. This chain links TRBV6-1 with TRBJ2-7; D may be TRBD1 (6 bases). Per the germline V gene, CDR1 is MNHNS and CDR2 is SASEGT. There are 15 residues in the CDR3. CDR3 protein: CVSSAPDRASYEQYF. DNA of the CDR3: TGTGTCAGCAGTGCTCCGGACAGAGCCTCCTATGAGCAGTACTTC.

This clonotype came up many times. The chain links TRBV28 to TRBJ2-2; 8 positions agree with TRBD2. V shed 6 bases, J shed 4 bases, and the junction held 13 bases outside the gene matches. The germline V gene encodes CDR1 MDHEN and CDR2 SYDVKM. The CDR3 totals 17 residues. CDR3 residues: CASSLQGTSPLTGELFF. As DNA, the CDR3 is TGTGCCAGCAGCCTCCAGGGGACTAGTCCTCTCACCGGGGAGCTGTTTTTT.

Concerning this clonotype: A read error may account for a junction end that differs from germline. The V call is TRBV6-1, the J call TRBJ2-3, with D perhaps matching TRBD1 (6 bases). The CDR3 spans 15 residues. Per germline, CDR1 MNHNS and CDR2 SASEGT. The CDR3 is CANSESGVDDDTQYF. The CDR3 region has the DNA TGTGCCAACAGTGAATCAGGGGTTGATGATGATACGCAGTATTTT.

As concerns this clonotype: The conserved phenylalanine or tryptophan is not found at the CDR3 terminus, so this likely reflects a read error. The gene calls are TRBV29-1 and TRBJ2-2, with D perhaps assigned TRBD1 or TRBD2 (5 bases each). CDR3 length: 13 amino acids. Deletions cut 8 bases from V and 7 bases from J, with 17 bases between. Germline CDR1 and CDR2: SQVTM and ANQGSEA. DNA for the CDR3: TGCAGCATCACGGGGCACCCGGGCGGGGAGCTGTTTATT. Translated, it gives CSITGHPGGELFI.

This clonotype was seen only once. One end of the junction does not line up with germline, which may come from a read error. This chain uses TRBV5-1 with TRBJ2-5; perhaps D is TRBD1 or TRBD2 (5 bases each). The CDR3 contains 13 residues. CDR1 is SGHRS, CDR2 YFSETQ, per germline. The DNA of the CDR3 is TGCACCAACAGCCCCGGGGCCCAAGAGACTCAGTACTTC. Protein product: CTNSPGAQETQYF.

The V gene is TRBV28, the J gene TRBJ1-1; D might be TRBD1 (5 bases). The CDR3 has 13 amino acids. V was clipped by 3 bases and J by 8 bases, with 13 bases between them. Germline assignment: CDR1 MDHEN and CDR2 SYDVKM. DNA for the CDR3: TGTGCCAGCAGTTTGGGGGACGAACCCGAAGCTTTCTTT. Residues: CASSLGDEPEAFF.

As regards this clonotype: A read error is possible here, since a much larger clone lies one base away. The chain joins TRBV5-1 to TRBJ2-5; 7 nucleotides match TRBD1. Germline V gives CDR1 SGHRS, CDR2 YFSETQ. The CDR3 totals 14 residues. The J segment lost 4 bases and the V segment lost 4 bases, leaving 7 bases of the junction unmatched. The CDR3 nucleotides read TGCGCCAGCAGCCGACAGGGAGAAAGAGAGACCCAGTACTTC. It is translated as CASSRQGERETQYF.

As for this clonotype: An end of the junction does not agree with germline; a read error may underlie this. The chain uses TRBV6-1 and TRBJ1-5, with 7 bases matching TRBD1. This CDR3 has 17 residues. Per germline, CDR1 MNHNS and CDR2 SASEGT. The CDR3 sequence is CASSLMDATGLNRPQHF. The CDR3, as DNA: TGTGCAAGCAGTCTTATGGATGCGACAGGGCTCAATCGGCCCCAGCATTTT.

As concerns this clonotype: The junction differs from germline at one of its ends, possibly a read error. The CDR3 reads CASSQGTSRRAEETQYF. CDR3 DNA: TGTGCTAGCAGCCAAGGGACTAGCAGGAGGGCCGAAGAGACCCAGTACTTC. The V and J genes are TRBV12-3 or TRBV12-4 and TRBJ2-5; 9 nucleotides align to TRBD2. The CDR3 loop spans 17 amino acids.

This clonotype was picked up a small number of times. V and J are TRBV28 and TRBJ2-1; TRBD1 matches 7 bases. Germline CDR1 is MDHEN and CDR2 is SYDVKM. V lost 6 bases and J lost 0; bases outside the gene matches: 5. The CDR3 spans 15 residues. CDR3 protein: CASRLGDSSYNEQFF. The CDR3 DNA follows: TGTGCCAGCAGATTGGGGGACAGCTCCTACAATGAGCAGTTCTTC.

In its sample, this clonotype ranks as medium-sized (0.01 to 0.1%). The J gene is TRBJ2-2, the V gene TRBV11-2, with TRBD2 matching over 10 bases. This CDR3 has 15 amino acids. Germline trimming cut 5 bases from V and 7 bases from J; bases unmatched to any gene: 7. CDR1 and CDR2 (germline): SGHAT, FQNNGV. The chain's CDR3 is CASSRASGSGGELFF. CDR3 in DNA: TGTGCCAGCAGCCGGGCTAGCGGGAGCGGCGGGGAGCTGTTTTTT.

This clonotype has just a few counts. This sequence may be a read error, since a much larger clone differs from it by one base. The chain employs TRBV25-1 and TRBJ2-2, with D perhaps matching TRBD1 (6 bases). In germline, CDR1 is MGHDK, CDR2 SYGVNS. CDR3 length equals 14 residues. CDR3 DNA sequence: TGTGCCAGCAGTGAATACAGGGACACCGGGGAGCTGTCTTTT. Its protein is CASSEYRDTGELSF.

Concerning this clonotype itself: Mismatch with germline at one junction end may stem from a read error. The CDR3 reads CSARVEQATGELFF. The CDR3 DNA reads as TGCAGTGCTAGAGTGGAACAGGCGACCGGGGAGCTATTTTTT. This rearrangement joins TRBV20-1 to TRBJ2-2, with D perhaps matching TRBD1 or TRBD2 (5 bases each). Germline V gives CDR1 DFQATT, CDR2 SNEGSKA (reference sequence). CDR3 length equals 14 residues.

The gene calls are TRBV10-3 and TRBJ2-1; 10 nucleotides match TRBD1. The CDR3 loop spans 16 amino acids. Germline-derived CDR1 and CDR2 are ENHRY and SYGVKD. The CDR3 loop is CVIRTGGVTGYNEQFF. The CDR3 DNA reads as TGTGTTATCAGGACAGGGGGAGTCACGGGCTACAATGAGCAGTTCTTC.

V is TRBV6-6 and J is TRBJ2-2, with D maybe TRBD1 (6 bases). The CDR3 spans 15 residues. CDR1 and CDR2 (germline): MNHNY, SVGAGI (reference sequence). Trimming removed 0 bases from V and 11 bases from J, with 16 bases in between. CDR3 loop: CASSYSGGVGGELFF. In DNA form, the CDR3 reads TGTGCCAGCAGTTACTCTGGGGGCGTAGGCGGAGAGCTGTTTTTT.